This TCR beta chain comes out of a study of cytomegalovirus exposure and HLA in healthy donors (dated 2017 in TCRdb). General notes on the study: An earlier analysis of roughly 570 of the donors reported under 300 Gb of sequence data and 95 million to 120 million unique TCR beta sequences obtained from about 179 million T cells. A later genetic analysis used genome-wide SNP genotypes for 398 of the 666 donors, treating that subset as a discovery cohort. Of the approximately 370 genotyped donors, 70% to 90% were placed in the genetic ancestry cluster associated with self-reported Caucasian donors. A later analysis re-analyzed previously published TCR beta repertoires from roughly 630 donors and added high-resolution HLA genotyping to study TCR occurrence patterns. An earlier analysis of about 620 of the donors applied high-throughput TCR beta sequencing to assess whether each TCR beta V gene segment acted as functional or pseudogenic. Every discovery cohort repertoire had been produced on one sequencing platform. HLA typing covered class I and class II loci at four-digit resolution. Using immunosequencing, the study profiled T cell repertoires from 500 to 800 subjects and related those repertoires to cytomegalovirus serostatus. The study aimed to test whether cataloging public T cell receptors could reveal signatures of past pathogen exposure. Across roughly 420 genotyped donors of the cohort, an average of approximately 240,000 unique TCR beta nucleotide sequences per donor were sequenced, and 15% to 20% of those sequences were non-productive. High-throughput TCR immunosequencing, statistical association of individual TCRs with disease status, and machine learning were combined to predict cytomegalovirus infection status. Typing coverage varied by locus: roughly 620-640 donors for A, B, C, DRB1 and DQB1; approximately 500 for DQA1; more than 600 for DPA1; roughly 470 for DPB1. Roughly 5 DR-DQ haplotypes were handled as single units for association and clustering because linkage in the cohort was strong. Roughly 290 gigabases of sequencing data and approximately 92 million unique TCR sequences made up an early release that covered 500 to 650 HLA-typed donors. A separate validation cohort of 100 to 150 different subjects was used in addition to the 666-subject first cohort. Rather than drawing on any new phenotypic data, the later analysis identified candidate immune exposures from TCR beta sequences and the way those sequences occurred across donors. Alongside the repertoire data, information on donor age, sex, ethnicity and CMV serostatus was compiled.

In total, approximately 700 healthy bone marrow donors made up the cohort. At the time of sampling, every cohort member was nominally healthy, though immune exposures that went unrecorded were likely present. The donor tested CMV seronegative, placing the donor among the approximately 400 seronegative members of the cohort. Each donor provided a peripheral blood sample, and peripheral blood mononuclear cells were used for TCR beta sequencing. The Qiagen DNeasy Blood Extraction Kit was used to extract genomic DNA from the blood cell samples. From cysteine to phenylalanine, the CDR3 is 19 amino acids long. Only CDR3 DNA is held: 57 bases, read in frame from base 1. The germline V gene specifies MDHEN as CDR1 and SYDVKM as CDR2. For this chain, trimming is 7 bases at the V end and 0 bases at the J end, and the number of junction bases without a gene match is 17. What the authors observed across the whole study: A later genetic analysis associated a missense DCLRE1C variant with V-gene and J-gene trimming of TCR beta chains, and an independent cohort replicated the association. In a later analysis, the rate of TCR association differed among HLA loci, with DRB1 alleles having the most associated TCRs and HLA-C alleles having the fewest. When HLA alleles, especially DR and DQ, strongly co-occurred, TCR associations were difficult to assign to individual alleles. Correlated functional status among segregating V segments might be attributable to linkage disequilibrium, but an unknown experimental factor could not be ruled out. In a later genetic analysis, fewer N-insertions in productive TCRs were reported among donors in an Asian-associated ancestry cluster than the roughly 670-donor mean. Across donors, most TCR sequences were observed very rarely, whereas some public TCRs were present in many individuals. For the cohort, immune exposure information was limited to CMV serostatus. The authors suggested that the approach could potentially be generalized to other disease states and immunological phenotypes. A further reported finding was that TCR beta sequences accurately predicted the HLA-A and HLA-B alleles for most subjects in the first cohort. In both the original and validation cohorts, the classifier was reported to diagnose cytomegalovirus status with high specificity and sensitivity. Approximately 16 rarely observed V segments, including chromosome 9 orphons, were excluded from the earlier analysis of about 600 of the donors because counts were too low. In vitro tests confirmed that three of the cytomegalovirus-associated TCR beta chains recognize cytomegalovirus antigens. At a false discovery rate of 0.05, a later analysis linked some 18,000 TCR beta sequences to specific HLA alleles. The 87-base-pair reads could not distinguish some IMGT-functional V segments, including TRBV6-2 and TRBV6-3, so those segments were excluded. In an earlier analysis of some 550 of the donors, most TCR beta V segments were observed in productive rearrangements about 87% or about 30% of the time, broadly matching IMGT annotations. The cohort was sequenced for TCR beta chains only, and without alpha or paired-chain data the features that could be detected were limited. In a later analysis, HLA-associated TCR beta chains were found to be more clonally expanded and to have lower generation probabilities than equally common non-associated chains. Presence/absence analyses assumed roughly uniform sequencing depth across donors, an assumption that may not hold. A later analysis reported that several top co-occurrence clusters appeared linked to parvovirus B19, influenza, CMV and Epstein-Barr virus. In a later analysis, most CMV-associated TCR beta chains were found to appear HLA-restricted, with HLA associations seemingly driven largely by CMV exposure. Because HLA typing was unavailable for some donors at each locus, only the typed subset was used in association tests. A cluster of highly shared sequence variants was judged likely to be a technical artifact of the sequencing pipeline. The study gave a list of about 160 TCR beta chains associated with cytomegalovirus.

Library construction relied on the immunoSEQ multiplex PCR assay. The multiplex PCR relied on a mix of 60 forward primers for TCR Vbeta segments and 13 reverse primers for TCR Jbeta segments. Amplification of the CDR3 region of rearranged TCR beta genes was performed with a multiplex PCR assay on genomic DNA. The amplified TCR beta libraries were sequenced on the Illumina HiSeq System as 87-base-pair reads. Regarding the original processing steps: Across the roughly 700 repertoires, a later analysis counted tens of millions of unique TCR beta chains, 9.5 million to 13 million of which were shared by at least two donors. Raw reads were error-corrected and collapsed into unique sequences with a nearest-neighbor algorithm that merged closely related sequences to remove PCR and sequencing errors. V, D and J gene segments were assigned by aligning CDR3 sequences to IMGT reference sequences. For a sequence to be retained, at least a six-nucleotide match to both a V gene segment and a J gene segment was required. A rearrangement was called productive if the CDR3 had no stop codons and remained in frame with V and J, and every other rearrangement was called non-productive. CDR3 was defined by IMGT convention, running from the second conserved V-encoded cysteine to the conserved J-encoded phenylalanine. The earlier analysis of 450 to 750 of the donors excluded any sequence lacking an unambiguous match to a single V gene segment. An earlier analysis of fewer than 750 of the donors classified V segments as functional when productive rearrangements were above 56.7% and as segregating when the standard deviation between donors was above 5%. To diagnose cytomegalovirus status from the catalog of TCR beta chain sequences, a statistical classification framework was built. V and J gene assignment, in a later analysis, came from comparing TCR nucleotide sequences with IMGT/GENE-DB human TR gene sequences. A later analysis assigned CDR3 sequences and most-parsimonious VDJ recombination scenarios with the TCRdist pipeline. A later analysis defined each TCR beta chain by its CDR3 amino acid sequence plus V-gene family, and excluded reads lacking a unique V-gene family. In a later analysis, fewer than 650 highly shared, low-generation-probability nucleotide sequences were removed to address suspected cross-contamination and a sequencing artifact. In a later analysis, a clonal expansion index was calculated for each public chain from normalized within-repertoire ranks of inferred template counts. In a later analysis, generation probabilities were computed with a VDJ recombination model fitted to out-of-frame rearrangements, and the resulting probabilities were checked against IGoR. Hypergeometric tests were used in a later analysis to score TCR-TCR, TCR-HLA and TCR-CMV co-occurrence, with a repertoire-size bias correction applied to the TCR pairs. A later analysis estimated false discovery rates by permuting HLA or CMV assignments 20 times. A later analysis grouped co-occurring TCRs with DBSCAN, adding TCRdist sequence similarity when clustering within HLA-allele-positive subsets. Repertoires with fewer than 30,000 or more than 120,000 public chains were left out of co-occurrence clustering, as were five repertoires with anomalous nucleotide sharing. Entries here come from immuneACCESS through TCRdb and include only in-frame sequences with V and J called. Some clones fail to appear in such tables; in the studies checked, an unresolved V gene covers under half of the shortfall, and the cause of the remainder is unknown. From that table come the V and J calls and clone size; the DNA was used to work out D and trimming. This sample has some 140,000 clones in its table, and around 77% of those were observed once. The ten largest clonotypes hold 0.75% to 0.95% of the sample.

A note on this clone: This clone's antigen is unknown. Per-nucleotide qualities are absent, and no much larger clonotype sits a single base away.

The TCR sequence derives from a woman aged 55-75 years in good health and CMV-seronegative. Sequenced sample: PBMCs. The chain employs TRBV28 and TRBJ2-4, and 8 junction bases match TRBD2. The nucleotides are TGTGCCAGCAAAAAGACGGGGGGGACCCTCATAATAGCCAAAAACATTCAGTACTTC. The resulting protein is CASKKTGGTLIIAKNIQYF.